This T cell receptor (beta chain) was profiled in a study of blood T cell repertoires in COVID-19. Study details: Collection of acute and convalescent COVID-19 samples took place in the United States, Italy and Spain.

Recruitment covered roughly 24 US areas and drew participants whose ages spanned roughly 18 to 89 years. Cohorts were assigned according to the clinical history that participants reported. Profiled with immunoSEQ multiplex PCR; TCRdb holds only in-frame clones, not every one. This table holds approximately 220,000 clones, over 75% found once. Germline V gene lookup returns CDR1 SGHDT and CDR2 YYEEEE. This CDR3 region has 15 residues. V lost 4 bases, J lost 3 bases, and 14 bases lay in between. The rearrangement uses TRBV5-6 and TRBJ2-1; D possibly corresponds to TRBD1 (5 bases). The receptor was isolated from a woman younger than 35 in a cohort exposed to, infected with or recovered from COVID-19 (not recorded which). Specimen: PBMCs or T cells enriched from blood (not recorded which). The CDR3 sequence: CASSKDIAFYNEQFF. The CDR3 bases are TGTGCCAGCAGCAAGGACATCGCTTTCTACAATGAGCAGTTCTTC. Supplemented by reference TRBV5-6 and TRBJ2-1, the full variable domain reads DAGVTQSPTHLIKTRGQQVTLRCSPKSGHDTVSWYQQALGQGPQFIFQYYEEEERQRGNFPDRFSGHQFPNYSSELNVNALLLGDSALYLCASSKDIAFYNEQFFGPGTRLTVL.